This passage covers 7 T cell receptor beta chains from one sample sequenced in a study of T cells in Graves' hyperthyroidism and ophthalmopathy. Amplification of TCR beta CDR3 regions used RNA as the template. The TCR CDR3 was amplified in a first-round RT-PCR using the HTBI primer set. TCRdb re-analysed the multiplex PCR reads in MiXCR, keeping a single row per CDR3 protein. The repertoire holds 200,000 to 250,000 distinct CDR3 sequences, with around 15% as singletons. The sequenced material came from blood. Every receptor here comes from a woman aged 18-29 years with Graves' ophthalmopathy.

Notes on this clonotype: With a much larger clone just one base away, this may be a read error. The chain has TRBV30 and TRBJ1-4, with D perhaps matching TRBD1 (6 bases). The CDR3 runs to 12 residues. Germline V gene data show CDR1 as GTSNPN and CDR2 as SVGIG (reference sequence). Trimming removed 3 bases from V and 7 bases from J, with 9 bases in between. The CDR3, as DNA: TGTGCCTGGAGACTGGACAGTGAAAAACTGTTTTTT. Translation gives CAWRLDSEKLFF.

This clonotype was observed a few times. V usage is TRBV5-5 and J usage is TRBJ1-2, with D possibly matching TRBD1 (5 bases). The V end lost 4 bases, the J end lost 12 bases, and 16 bases lay between the germline ends. The germline V gene encodes CDR1 SGHKS and CDR2 YYEKEE (reference sequence). CDR3 size: 12 residues. As DNA, the CDR3 is TGTGCCAGCAGCCGCGCGGAGGGAGGGGACACCTTC. Encoded protein: CASSRAEGGDTF.

This clonotype was observed many times. V is TRBV15 and J is TRBJ2-3; unclear D gene. The CDR3 sequence is 16 residues long. The germline V gene encodes CDR1 LNHNV and CDR2 YYDKDF (reference sequence). Trimming shortened V by 0 bases and J by 1 base, and 11 bases separated the two germline ends. The CDR3 reads CATSRDRTSGTDTQYF. CDR3 bases: TGTGCCACCAGCAGAGATCGAACGAGCGGCACAGATACGCAGTATTTT.

In this sample, this clonotype turned up once. CDR3 coding DNA: TGTGCCAGCAGTTACGCAGGGATTGGGCAGCCCCAGCATTTT. It specifies CASSYAGIGQPQHF. The chain joins TRBV28 to TRBJ1-5; D might be TRBD1 (5 bases). CDR3 length: 14 residues. Germline V gene data show CDR1 as MDHEN and CDR2 as SYDVKM. Trimming shortened V by 4 bases and J by 7 bases, and 14 bases separated the two germline ends. Combining the CDR3 with reference TRBV28 and TRBJ1-5 gives the whole variable domain DVKVTQSSRYLVKRTGEKVFLECVQDMDHENMFWYRQDPGLGLRLIYFSYDVKMKEKGDIPEGYSVSREKKERFSLILESASTNQTSMYLCASSYAGIGQPQHFGDGTRLSIL.

This clonotype has a handful of counts. The chain combines TRBV28 with TRBJ2-4, with 9 bases aligning to TRBD2. V was pared by 7 bases and J by 4 bases, with 5 bases of the junction left unmatched. The CDR3 is 14 amino acids. Germline values: CDR1 MDHEN, CDR2 SYDVKM. This CDR3 reads CASTASGAKNIQYF. The CDR3 nucleotides read TGTGCCAGCACCGCTAGCGGGGCTAAAAACATTCAGTACTTC. Filled out from reference TRBV28 and TRBJ2-4, the complete variable domain reads DVKVTQSSRYLVKRTGEKVFLECVQDMDHENMFWYRQDPGLGLRLIYFSYDVKMKEKGDIPEGYSVSREKKERFSLILESASTNQTSMYLCASTASGAKNIQYFGAGTRLSVL.

This clonotype was recorded many times. This rearrangement joins TRBV2 to TRBJ1-1, with D hard to call. The length of the CDR3 is 13 residues. CDR1 and CDR2 (germline): SNHLY, FYNNEI. Trimming stripped 3 bases from V and 10 bases from J, with 15 bases between. The CDR3 bases are TGTGCCAGCAGTGACGTGTGGGTTCCTCGAGCTTTCTTT. Its protein is CASSDVWVPRAFF.

This clonotype was counted ten times or more. The chain is built from TRBV6-1 and TRBJ2-1; 11 bases are shared with TRBD1. Germline V lookup: CDR1 MNHNS, CDR2 SASEGT. V lost 1 base and J lost 8; bases outside the gene matches: 7. The CDR3 has 16 residues. CDR3 DNA sequence: TGTGCCAGCAGTGAAGAGTTGGGACAGGGGGGTGATGAGCAGTTCTTC. Protein: CASSEELGQGGDEQFF.